These 10 T cell receptor beta chains share one sample of origin, sequenced in a study of glioma-infiltrating T cells after dendritic cell vaccination. Generated by immunoSEQ multiplex PCR, the TCRdb table keeps only in-frame clones and is missing some. Of around 37,000 clones listed, just under 85% were seen once; the top ten hold 7.8%. The sequencing used blood, collected before dendritic cell vaccination. These TCRs come from a human donor with glioblastoma.

The chain employs TRBV6-6 and TRBJ2-7, with TRBD2 identical over 11 bases. Germline V gene sequence: CDR1 MNHNY, CDR2 SVGAGI (reference sequence). The CDR3 runs 15 residues. Trimming removed 7 bases from V and 6 bases from J; junction bases left unmatched: 11. The CDR3 nucleotides read TGTGCCAGCACCCTGAGTCTAGCGGGGGGTTCCGAGCAGTACTTC. Amino acids: CASTLSLAGGSEQYF.

J is TRBJ2-1 and V is TRBV7-2; 7 bases fit TRBD2. CDR1 is SGHTA and CDR2 is FQGNSA in the germline V gene. The CDR3 loop spans 15 amino acids. V lost 0 bases and J lost 6; bases outside the gene matches: 5. CDR3 sequence: CASSLAVGGFNEQFF. CDR3 coding DNA: TGTGCCAGCAGCTTAGCGGTCGGGGGGTTCAATGAGCAGTTCTTC.

This chain links TRBV21-1 with TRBJ1-1. TRBV21-1 is assigned pseudogene status. CDR3 length equals 12 residues. CDR3: CARGRRRSEAFF. The DNA for the CDR3 is TGTGCCAGGGGTAGGAGGCGATCTGAAGCTTTCTTT.

The rearrangement uses TRBV28 and TRBJ1-1; TRBD1 might be the D (5 bases). The V end was cut by 3 bases, the J end by 4 bases, with 15 bases between. The CDR3 contains 15 residues. Germline CDR1 MDHEN, CDR2 SYDVKM. CDR3 in amino acids: CASSFSRQGITEAFF. The CDR3 region has the DNA TGTGCCAGCAGTTTTAGCCGGCAGGGCATCACTGAAGCTTTCTTT.

The chain couples TRBV4-1 to TRBJ2-7; 7 bases are a match to TRBD1. This CDR3 contains 15 residues. Trimming removed 2 bases from V and 2 bases from J; junction bases left unmatched: 6. CDR1 MGHRA and CDR2 YSYEKL come from the germline V gene. The CDR3 spells CASSQRQGGTYEQYF. The CDR3 region has the DNA TGCGCCAGCAGCCAAAGACAGGGTGGAACCTACGAGCAGTACTTC.

The J gene is TRBJ2-7, the V gene TRBV9; D not certain. Germline V gives CDR1 SGDLS, CDR2 YYNGEE. The V and J ends lost 2 bases and 0 bases respectively, with 9 bases between them. The CDR3 contains 14 residues. The chain's CDR3 is CASSVAVGSYEQYF. The CDR3 DNA is TGTGCCAGCAGCGTCGCGGTAGGCTCCTACGAGCAGTACTTC. Using reference TRBV9 and TRBJ2-7 for the parts outside the CDR3, the full variable domain is DSGVTQTPKHLITATGQRVTLRCSPRSGDLSVYWYQQSLDQGLQFLIQYYNGEERAKGNILERFSAQQFPDLHSELNLSSLELGDSALYFCASSVAVGSYEQYFGPGTRLTVT.

V is TRBV15 and J is TRBJ2-7; D unclear. Germline CDR1 reads LNHNV; CDR2 reads YYDKDF (reference sequence). V was shortened by 3 bases and J by 5 bases, with 8 bases between the two germline ends. The CDR3 consists of 12 residues. In nucleotides, the CDR3 is TGTGCCACCAGCAGTAACAGTAACGAGCAGTACTTC. Amino acids: CATSSNSNEQYF. Full variable domain (outside the CDR3, taken from reference TRBV15 and TRBJ2-7): DAMVIQNPRYQVTQFGKPVTLSCSQTLNHNVMYWYQQKSSQAPKLLFHYYDKDFNNEADTPDNFQSRRPNTSFCFLDIRSPGLGDTAMYLCATSSNSNEQYFGPGTRLTVT.

The gene calls are TRBV7-3 and TRBJ2-7; D is possibly TRBD1 (5 bases). V lost 0 bases, J lost 7 bases, and 10 bases lay in between. The germline CDR1 and CDR2 sequences are SGHTA and FQGTGA. This CDR3 has 13 residues. The CDR3 protein is CASSLTGAVEQYF. In nucleotides, the CDR3 is TGTGCCAGCAGCTTAACAGGGGCGGTAGAGCAGTACTTC.

The chain employs TRBV6-5 and TRBJ2-1; TRBD2 is a possible D gene (5 bases). The CDR3 is 15 amino acids. Looked up from germline, CDR1 is MNHEY and CDR2 is SVGAGI. Trimming removed 5 bases from V and 0 bases from J, with 11 bases in between. The CDR3 nucleotides are TGTGCCAGCAGTCTCGGGATAAGCTCCTACAATGAGCAGTTCTTC. Translated, it gives CASSLGISSYNEQFF.

The chain carries TRBV6-1 and TRBJ1-1, with D maybe TRBD1 (5 bases). The CDR3 spans 12 residues. Trimming stripped 5 bases from V and 3 bases from J, with 7 bases between. Per germline, CDR1 MNHNS and CDR2 SASEGT. The CDR3 region has the DNA TGTGCCAGCAGTCAGGGTTACACTGAAGCTTTCTTT. This codes for CASSQGYTEAFF.